These 4 T cell receptor beta chains were sequenced from one sample in a study of blood T cells in healthy people across ages. For the second PCR, which ran for about 7 to 11 cycles, a sample-barcoded 5' primer and a J-beta primer mix were used. TCRdb re-called the 5' RACE reads through MiXCR, storing one row per CDR3 protein. The top ten clones hold roughly 3.5% of a sample with more than 500,000 distinct CDR3 sequences, roughly a quarter of them seen once. A further study also used this sample, focusing on T cells of mothers and their children.

Material: blood. These receptors all stem from a boy between 2 and 10 years old in good health.

The chain is built from TRBV12-3 or TRBV12-4 and TRBJ1-1; D remains ambiguous. The CDR3 contains 14 residues. Trimming pared 3 bases from V and 4 bases from J, leaving 12 bases between. The CDR3 is CASSLGGYGTEAFF. The CDR3 coding sequence is TGTGCCAGCAGTTTGGGCGGGTATGGCACTGAAGCTTTCTTT.

The chain has TRBV3-1 and TRBJ2-7; the match to TRBD2 covers 8 bases. Trimming cost V 2 bases and J 3 bases; bases outside gene matches: 9. CDR1 LGHDT and CDR2 YNNKEL come from the germline V gene (reference sequence). This CDR3 is 16 amino acids long. The CDR3, as DNA: TGTGCCAGCAGCCAAAAGGGACTAGTCGATGGCTACGAGCAGTACTTC. Its translation is CASSQKGLVDGYEQYF.

The genes are TRBV9 and TRBJ2-5; D gene unclear. Trimming removed 1 base from V and 3 bases from J, with 10 bases in between. The CDR3 sequence is 14 residues long. The germline V gene has CDR1 SGDLS and CDR2 YYNGEE. Written as DNA, the CDR3 is TGTGCCAGCAGCGTATCCCTCAAAAAAGAGACCCAGTACTTC. It translates to CASSVSLKKETQYF.

The table lists this clonotype with a few counts. The V call is TRBV10-3, the J call TRBJ2-5; the D is unclear. The CDR3 has 13 amino acids. The V and J ends lost 3 bases and 3 bases respectively, with 8 bases between them. The germline gives CDR1 ENHRY, CDR2 SYGVKD. This CDR3 is CAISERQEETQYF. In DNA form, the CDR3 reads TGTGCCATCAGTGAAAGGCAGGAAGAGACCCAGTACTTC.